The 8 T cell receptor beta chains below were found in one sample sequenced in a study of post-analysis software for immune sequencing data. Study observations and caveats: TRBV5-6, TRBV5-1 and TRBV20-1 belonged to a set of about 5 TRBV segments that were more frequent in patients than controls.

Unique molecular identifiers tagged the TCR beta cDNA libraries. TCRdb re-called the PCR reads through MiXCR, storing one row per CDR3 protein. The sample consists of about 540,000 distinct CDR3 sequences, under 40% of them appearing once. No antigen has been identified for these receptors. The sequenced sample was blood. The origin of the receptors is a girl aged 2-17 years with multiple sclerosis.

There are a few counts of this clonotype. V gene TRBV6-5 combines with J gene TRBJ2-7; maybe TRBD1 (6 bases). This CDR3 contains 14 residues. CDR1 is MNHEY and CDR2 is SVGAGI in the germline V gene. Trimming took 3 bases from V and 3 from J, leaving 12 bases between them. CDR3 residues: CASSYQQGNYEQYF. The CDR3 DNA follows: TGTGCCAGCAGTTATCAACAGGGAAACTACGAGCAGTACTTC.

This clonotype was counted a few times. The CDR3, as DNA: TGTGCCAGCAGCTTAGATCTAGCGGGTTTCTCTACCAATGAGCAGTTCTTC. Translation gives CASSLDLAGFSTNEQFF. The chain combines TRBV7-9 with TRBJ2-1; 8 bases map to TRBD2. CDR1 and CDR2 (germline): SEHNR, FQNEAQ (reference sequence). This CDR3 contains 17 residues. V dropped 1 base and J dropped 6; count of bases not matched to a gene: 11.

This sequence joins TRBV3-1 and TRBJ2-3; 10 bases align to TRBD2. The germline V gene encodes CDR1 LGHDT and CDR2 YNNKEL (reference sequence). This CDR3 contains 18 residues. V lost 4 bases and J lost 3; bases outside the gene matches: 13. CDR3 nucleotide sequence: TGTGCCAGCAGCCCCCGCCCAATCACTAGCGGGGCGACAGATACGCAGTATTTT. This encodes CASSPRPITSGATDTQYF.

This clonotype appeared a few times. CDR3 residues: CASSRLGQAGEQYF. Here the CDR3 DNA reads TGTGCCAGCAGCCGCCTCGGGCAGGCGGGCGAGCAGTACTTC. J is TRBJ2-7 and V is TRBV4-2; possible D gene TRBD2, 5 bases. Germline V lookup: CDR1 LGHNA, CDR2 YNFKEQ. Deletions cut 4 bases from V and 6 bases from J, with 16 bases between. The CDR3 has 14 amino acids.

This clonotype was seen only a few times. This chain links TRBV2 with TRBJ2-1, with 11 positions matching TRBD2. Germline V CDR1 and CDR2: SNHLY, FYNNEI. This CDR3 region has 16 residues. V lost 2 bases, J lost 7 bases, and 7 bases stayed unmatched. CDR3 in amino acids: CASSELASGGINEQFF. The CDR3, as DNA: TGTGCCAGCAGTGAACTAGCTAGCGGGGGGATAAATGAGCAGTTCTTC. The full variable domain, with the rest looked up from reference TRBV2 and TRBJ2-1, is EPEVTQTPSHQVTQMGQEVILRCVPISNHLYFYWYRQILGQKVEFLVSFYNNEISEKSEIFDDQFSVERPDGSNFTLKIRSTKLEDSAMYFCASSELASGGINEQFFGPGTRLTVL.

This clonotype has more than one count but fewer than ten. The rearrangement joins TRBV7-3 to TRBJ2-6; D is uncertain. Trimming stripped 6 bases from V and 0 bases from J, with 3 bases between. The CDR3 runs to 13 residues. Germline loops: CDR1 SGHTA, CDR2 FQGTGA. This CDR3 is CASRSSGANVLTF. The CDR3 bases are TGTGCCAGCAGAAGCTCTGGGGCCAACGTCCTGACTTTC. Based on the CDR3 plus reference TRBV7-3 and TRBJ2-6, the full variable domain is GAGVSQTPSNKVTEKGKYVELRCDPISGHTALYWYRQSLGQGPEFLIYFQGTGAADDSGLPNDRFFAVRPEGSVSTLKIQRTERGDSAVYLCASRSSGANVLTFGAGSRLTVL.

This clonotype came up a few times. The CDR3 reads CASSRGIGKQYF. CDR3 in DNA: TGTGCCAGCAGCAGAGGAATCGGCAAGCAGTACTTC. V gene TRBV6-2 or TRBV6-3 combines with J gene TRBJ2-7; D is unclear. V was trimmed by 6 bases and J by 8 bases, leaving 14 bases between them. CDR1 and CDR2 (germline): MNHEY, SVGEGT. There are 12 residues in the CDR3.

This clonotype was seen more than once but under ten times. Here the CDR3 reads CASSWAKRDSFNQPQHF. Here the CDR3 DNA reads TGCGCCAGCAGCTGGGCCAAACGGGACAGCTTCAATCAGCCCCAGCATTTT. The rearrangement joins TRBV5-1 to TRBJ1-5; 7 bases align to TRBD1. Germline trimming cut 3 bases from V and 3 bases from J; bases unmatched to any gene: 12. The CDR3 loop spans 17 amino acids. Germline CDR1 SGHRS, CDR2 YFSETQ.